These 11 T cell receptor beta chains were all obtained from the same sample, sequenced in a study of T cells in localized non-small cell lung cancer. Generated by immunoSEQ multiplex PCR, the TCRdb table keeps only in-frame clones and is missing some. The sample lists 30,000 to 35,000 clones, 93% occurring once. Sequenced material: peripheral blood, taken before any cancer treatment. These receptor sequences come from a female donor aged 60 or older with stage I lung adenocarcinoma.

The chain uses TRBV7-9 and TRBJ2-7; D unresolved. The V and J ends lost 1 base and 1 base respectively, with 11 bases between them. Germline-derived CDR1 and CDR2 are SEHNR and FQNEAQ (reference sequence). The CDR3 has 15 residues. The CDR3 DNA is TGTGCCAGCAGCTTAGGAGACGCCCCGTCCTACGAGCAGTACTTC. Protein sequence: CASSLGDAPSYEQYF.

V is TRBV28 and J is TRBJ1-5; D possibly corresponds to TRBD1 (5 bases). Trimming stripped 7 bases from V and 1 base from J, with 11 bases between. The CDR3 covers 14 residues. Germline CDR1 and CDR2: MDHEN and SYDVKM. The CDR3 loop reads CASTQWGSNQPQHF. In nucleotides, the CDR3 is TGTGCCAGCACCCAGTGGGGGAGCAATCAGCCCCAGCATTTT.

The CDR3 DNA follows: TGTGCCAGCAGCTCTCTTATCGAGGCTAGCGGGACTCTTTCACATTACGAGCAGTACGTC. This encodes CASSSLIEASGTLSHYEQYV. The rearrangement uses TRBV5-8 and TRBJ2-7, with 9 bases identical to TRBD2. The V segment lost 3 bases and the J segment 4 bases; nucleotides outside the gene matches: 23. The CDR3 is 20 amino acids. CDR1 is SGHTS, CDR2 YDEGEE, per germline.

The gene calls are TRBV7-3 and TRBJ1-2; D unclear. The CDR3 consists of 14 residues. V lost 5 bases, J lost 5 bases, and 15 bases lay in between. Germline V CDR1 and CDR2: SGHTA, FQGTGA. CDR3 sequence (DNA): TGTGCCAGCAGCCCCGCCGTTCAGGAGTATGGCTACACCTTC. Translated, it gives CASSPAVQEYGYTF.

The CDR3 here is CASSPSGSQYV. DNA for the CDR3: TGTGCCAGCAGTCCCTCGGGTTCGCAGTACGTC. The V gene is TRBV7-9, the J gene TRBJ2-7; D uncertain. Trimming took off 6 bases at V and 9 bases at J, with 12 bases between the two ends. The CDR3 loop spans 11 amino acids. Germline V gives CDR1 SEHNR, CDR2 FQNEAQ (reference sequence).

The gene calls are TRBV27 and TRBJ1-5; tentatively, D is TRBD1 (5 bases). Deletions cut 4 bases from V and 7 bases from J, with 14 bases between. CDR3 length: 14 residues. Germline V gives CDR1 MNHEY, CDR2 SMNVEV (reference sequence). CDR3 in amino acids: CASSSPGLEQPQHF. In nucleotides, the CDR3 is TGTGCCAGCAGTTCTCCAGGGTTGGAGCAGCCCCAGCATTTT.

This rearrangement joins TRBV6-6 to TRBJ2-4; TRBD2 is a possible D gene (6 bases). The germline CDR1 and CDR2 sequences are MNHNY and SVGAGI (reference sequence). The CDR3 has 11 amino acids. The V gene lost 5 bases and the J gene lost 12 bases, with 11 bases spanning the gap. The CDR3 DNA follows: TGTGCCAGCAGTCCGGCGGAGGGTCAGTACTTC. Its protein product is CASSPAEGQYF.

The chain carries TRBV2 and TRBJ2-5; unclear D gene. The CDR3 runs to 12 residues. From germline, CDR1 is SNHLY and CDR2 FYNNEI. V shed 0 bases and J shed 5 bases, with 4 bases lying between them. The CDR3 DNA sequence: TGTGCCAGCAGTGAAGCGAGGGAGACCCAGTACTTC. Translated, it gives CASSEARETQYF.

The CDR3 sequence is CASRKYRGEAFF. Here the CDR3 DNA reads TGTGCCAGCAGAAAATACAGGGGTGAAGCTTTCTTT. J is TRBJ1-1 and V is TRBV5-4; 7 bases align to TRBD1. CDR3 size: 12 residues. The junction had 5 bases not matched to a gene; V was cut back by 5 bases and J by 7 bases. The germline V gene encodes CDR1 SGHNT and CDR2 YYREEE (reference sequence).

The gene calls are TRBV28 and TRBJ2-7; 8 bases align to TRBD1. From germline, CDR1 is MDHEN and CDR2 SYDVKM. V lost 6 bases and J lost 5; bases outside the gene matches: 9. The CDR3 length is 14 residues. The CDR3 spells CASSKQGGKNEQYV. CDR3 nucleotide sequence: TGTGCCAGCAGCAAACAGGGGGGAAAGAACGAGCAGTACGTC.

The sample holds one count of this clone. V is TRBV7-2 and J is TRBJ1-5, with D hard to call. The V end was cut by 5 bases, the J end by 1 base, with 15 bases between. The germline CDR1 and CDR2 sequences are SGHTA and FQGNSA. CDR3 length equals 16 residues. CDR3 protein: CASSPLSLLSNQPQHF. The CDR3, as DNA: TGTGCCAGCAGCCCCCTGTCGCTTCTAAGCAATCAGCCCCAGCATTTT. Based on the CDR3 plus reference TRBV7-2 and TRBJ1-5, the full variable domain is GAGVSQSPSNKVTEKGKDVELRCDPISGHTALYWYRQSLGQGLEFLIYFQGNSAPDKSGLPSDRFSAERTGGSVSTLTIQRTQQEDSAVYLCASSPLSLLSNQPQHFGDGTRLSIL.